The clone carrying this TCR beta chain was seen at least ten times. This record belongs to a study of HIV-infected patients and healthy controls. The repertoire came from unfractionated whole blood and reflected all unsorted peripheral T cells. Reverse transcription used 500 to 550 ng RNA and constant-region primers for alpha and beta. Alpha and beta chain libraries were made separately by chain-specific third strand synthesis with multiplexing indices. One entry per CDR3 protein, called by TCRdb with MiXCR from the 5' RACE reads. The repertoire holds approximately 9,800 distinct CDR3 sequences, less than 9.5% seen once, with about 3.5% in the top ten. The V end lost 4 bases, the J end lost 2 bases, and 8 bases lay between the germline ends. The CDR3 extends over 13 amino acids. Germline assignment: CDR1 MGHRA and CDR2 YSYEKL.

Sequenced material: blood. This clonotype was sampled from an adult in good health. This chain connects TRBV4-1 to TRBJ1-2; the D is unclear. CDR3 sequence reads: CASSRRRNYGYTF. CDR3 coding DNA: TGCGCCAGCAGCCGCCGGAGGAACTATGGCTACACCTTC.